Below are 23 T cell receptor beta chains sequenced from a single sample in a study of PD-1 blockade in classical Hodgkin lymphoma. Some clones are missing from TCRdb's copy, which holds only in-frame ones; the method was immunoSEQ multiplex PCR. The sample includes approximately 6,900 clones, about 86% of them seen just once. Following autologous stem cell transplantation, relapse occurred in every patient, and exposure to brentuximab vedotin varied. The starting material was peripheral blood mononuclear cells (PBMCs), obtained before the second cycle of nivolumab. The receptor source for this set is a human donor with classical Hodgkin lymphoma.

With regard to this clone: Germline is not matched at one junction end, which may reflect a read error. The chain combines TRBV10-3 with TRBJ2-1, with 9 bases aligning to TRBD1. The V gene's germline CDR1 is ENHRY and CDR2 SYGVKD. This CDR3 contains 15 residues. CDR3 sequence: CASSLDRGPRNEQFF. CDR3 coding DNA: TGTGCCAGCAGTTTGGACAGGGGCCCACGAAATGAGCAGTTCTTC.

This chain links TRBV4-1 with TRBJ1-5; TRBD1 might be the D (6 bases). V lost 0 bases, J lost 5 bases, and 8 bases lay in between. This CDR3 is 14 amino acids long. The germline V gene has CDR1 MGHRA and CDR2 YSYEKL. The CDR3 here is CASSQEGGHQPQHF. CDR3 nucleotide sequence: TGCGCCAGCAGCCAAGAAGGGGGGCATCAGCCCCAGCATTTT.

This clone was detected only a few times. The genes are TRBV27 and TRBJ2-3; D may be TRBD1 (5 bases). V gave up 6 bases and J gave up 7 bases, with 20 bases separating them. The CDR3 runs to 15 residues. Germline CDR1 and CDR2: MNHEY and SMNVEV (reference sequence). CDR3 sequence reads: CASSRGRVKPHTQYF. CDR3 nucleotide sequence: TGTGCCAGCAGCCGAGGCAGGGTCAAGCCCCATACGCAGTATTTT.

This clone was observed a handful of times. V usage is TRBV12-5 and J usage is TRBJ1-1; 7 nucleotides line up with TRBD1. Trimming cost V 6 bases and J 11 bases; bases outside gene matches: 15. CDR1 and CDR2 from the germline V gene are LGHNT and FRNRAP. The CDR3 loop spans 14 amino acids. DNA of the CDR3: TGTGCTAGTGGCCCCCACCAGACAGGGTCGTGGGCTTTCTTT. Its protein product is CASGPHQTGSWAFF.

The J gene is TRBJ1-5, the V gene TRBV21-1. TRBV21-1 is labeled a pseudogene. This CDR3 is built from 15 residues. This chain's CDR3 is CASRFLHWHHQPQHF. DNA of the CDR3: TGTGCCAGCAGGTTCCTACATTGGCATCATCAGCCCCAGCATTTT.

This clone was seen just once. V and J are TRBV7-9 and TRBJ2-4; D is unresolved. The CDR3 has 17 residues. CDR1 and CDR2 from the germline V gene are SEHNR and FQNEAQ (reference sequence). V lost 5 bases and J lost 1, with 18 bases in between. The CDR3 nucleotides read TGTGCCAGCAGCCCATCTTGGGTGACGGCGGCCAAAAACATTCAGTACTTC. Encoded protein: CASSPSWVTAAKNIQYF.

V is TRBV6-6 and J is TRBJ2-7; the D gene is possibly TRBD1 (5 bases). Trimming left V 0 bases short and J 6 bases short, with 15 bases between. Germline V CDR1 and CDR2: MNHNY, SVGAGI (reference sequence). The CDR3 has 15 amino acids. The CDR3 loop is CASSYSGQGWGEQYV. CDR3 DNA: TGTGCCAGCAGTTACTCGGGCCAGGGATGGGGCGAGCAGTACGTC.

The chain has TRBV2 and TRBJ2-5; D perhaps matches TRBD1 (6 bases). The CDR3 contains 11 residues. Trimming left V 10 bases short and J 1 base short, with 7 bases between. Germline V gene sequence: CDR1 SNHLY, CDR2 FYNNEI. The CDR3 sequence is CATGAQETQYF. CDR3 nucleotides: TGTGCCACAGGGGCCCAAGAGACCCAGTACTTC.

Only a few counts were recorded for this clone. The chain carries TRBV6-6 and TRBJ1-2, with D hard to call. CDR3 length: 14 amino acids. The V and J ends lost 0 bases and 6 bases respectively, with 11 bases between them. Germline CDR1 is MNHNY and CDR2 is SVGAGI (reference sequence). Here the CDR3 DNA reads TGTGCCAGCAGTTACTCGAGCCAGTCGGATGGCTACACCTTC. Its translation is CASSYSSQSDGYTF.

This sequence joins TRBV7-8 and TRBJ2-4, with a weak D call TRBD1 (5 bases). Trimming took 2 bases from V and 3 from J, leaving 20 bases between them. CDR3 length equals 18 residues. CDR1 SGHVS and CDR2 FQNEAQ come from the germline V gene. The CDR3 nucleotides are TGTGCCAGCAGCTTACGCACCGACAGCTTCCACGGCAAAAACATTCAGTACTTC. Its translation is CASSLRTDSFHGKNIQYF.

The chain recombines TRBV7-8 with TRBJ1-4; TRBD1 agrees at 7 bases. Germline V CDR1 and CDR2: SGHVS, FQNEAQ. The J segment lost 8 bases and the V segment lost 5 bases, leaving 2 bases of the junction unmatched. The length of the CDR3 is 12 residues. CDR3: CASSRRGEKLFF. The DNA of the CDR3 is TGTGCCAGCAGCCGCAGGGGGGAAAAACTGTTTTTT.

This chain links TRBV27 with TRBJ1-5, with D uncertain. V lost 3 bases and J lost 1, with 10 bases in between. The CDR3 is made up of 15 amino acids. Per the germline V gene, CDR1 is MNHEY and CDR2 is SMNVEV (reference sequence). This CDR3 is CASSLEGISNQPQHF. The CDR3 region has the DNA TGTGCCAGCAGTTTGGAGGGAATAAGCAATCAGCCCCAGCATTTT.

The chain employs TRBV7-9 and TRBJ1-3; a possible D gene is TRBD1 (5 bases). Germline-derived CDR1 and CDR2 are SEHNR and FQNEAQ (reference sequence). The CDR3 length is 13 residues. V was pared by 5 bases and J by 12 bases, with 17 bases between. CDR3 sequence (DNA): TGTGCCAGCAGCCGCCAACCCGGGGGGTACATATATTTT. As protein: CASSRQPGGYIYF.

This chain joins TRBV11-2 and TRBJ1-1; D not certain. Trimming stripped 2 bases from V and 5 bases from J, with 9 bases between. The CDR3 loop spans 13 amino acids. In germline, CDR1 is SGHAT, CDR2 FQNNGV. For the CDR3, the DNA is TGTGCCAGCAGCTTAATCCGTAGGACTGAAGCTTTCTTT. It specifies CASSLIRRTEAFF.

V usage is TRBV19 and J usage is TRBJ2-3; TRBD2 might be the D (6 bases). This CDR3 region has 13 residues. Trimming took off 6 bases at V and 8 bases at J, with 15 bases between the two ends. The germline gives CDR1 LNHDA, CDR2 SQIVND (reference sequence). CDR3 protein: CASREAGRGTQYF. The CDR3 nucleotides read TGTGCCAGTAGAGAAGCGGGCCGAGGTACGCAGTATTTT.

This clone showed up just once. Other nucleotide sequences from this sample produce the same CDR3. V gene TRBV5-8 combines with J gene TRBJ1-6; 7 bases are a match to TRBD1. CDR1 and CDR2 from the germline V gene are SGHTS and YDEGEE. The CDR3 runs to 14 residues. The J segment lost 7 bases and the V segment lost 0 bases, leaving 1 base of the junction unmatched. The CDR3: CASSLVQGNSPLHF. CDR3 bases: TGTGCCAGCAGCTTGGTACAGGGGAATTCACCCCTCCACTTT.

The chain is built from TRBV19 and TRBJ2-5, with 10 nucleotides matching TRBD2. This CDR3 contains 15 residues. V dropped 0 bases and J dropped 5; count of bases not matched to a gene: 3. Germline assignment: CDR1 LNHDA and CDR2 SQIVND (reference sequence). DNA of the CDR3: TGTGCCAGTAGTATAGAGAATAGCGGGAGGGAGACCCAGTACTTC. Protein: CASSIENSGRETQYF.

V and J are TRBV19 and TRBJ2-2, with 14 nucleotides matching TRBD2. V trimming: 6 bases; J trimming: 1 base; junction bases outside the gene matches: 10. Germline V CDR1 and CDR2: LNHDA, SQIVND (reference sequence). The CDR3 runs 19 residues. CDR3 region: CASRRTGTSGGLNTGELFF. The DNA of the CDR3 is TGTGCCAGTAGGAGAACAGGGACTAGCGGGGGACTGAACACCGGGGAGCTGTTTTTT.

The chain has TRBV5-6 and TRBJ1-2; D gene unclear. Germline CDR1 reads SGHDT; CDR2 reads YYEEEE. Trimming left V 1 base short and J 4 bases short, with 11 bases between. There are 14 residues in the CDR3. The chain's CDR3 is CASSLRGPPYGYTF. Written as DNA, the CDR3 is TGTGCCAGCAGCTTGAGAGGGCCTCCCTATGGCTACACCTTC.

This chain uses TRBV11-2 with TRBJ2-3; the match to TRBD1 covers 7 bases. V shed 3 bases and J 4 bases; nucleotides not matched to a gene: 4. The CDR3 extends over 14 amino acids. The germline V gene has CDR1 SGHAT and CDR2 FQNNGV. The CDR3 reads CASSFVQGADTQYF. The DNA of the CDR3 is TGTGCCAGCAGCTTCGTCCAGGGGGCAGATACGCAGTATTTT.

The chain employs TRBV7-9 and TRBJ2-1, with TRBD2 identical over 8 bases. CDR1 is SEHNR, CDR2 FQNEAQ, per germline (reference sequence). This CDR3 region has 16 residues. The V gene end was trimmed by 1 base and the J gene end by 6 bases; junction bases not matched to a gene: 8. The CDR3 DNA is TGTGCCAGCAGCTTAGGGGGACTAGGAGGGCGCAATGAGCAGTTCTTC. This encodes CASSLGGLGGRNEQFF.

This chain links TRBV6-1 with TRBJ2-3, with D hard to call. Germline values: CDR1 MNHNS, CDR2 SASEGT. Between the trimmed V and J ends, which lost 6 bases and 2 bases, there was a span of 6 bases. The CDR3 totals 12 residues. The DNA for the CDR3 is TGTGCCAGCAGCGCATTCACAGATACGCAGTATTTT. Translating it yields CASSAFTDTQYF.

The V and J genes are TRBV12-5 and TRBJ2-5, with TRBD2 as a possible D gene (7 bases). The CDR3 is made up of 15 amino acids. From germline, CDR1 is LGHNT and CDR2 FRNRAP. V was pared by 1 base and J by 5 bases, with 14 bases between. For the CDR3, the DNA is TGTGCTAGTGGTTTGGGCAAGTGGGGGGGCGAGACCCAGTACTTC. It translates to CASGLGKWGGETQYF.